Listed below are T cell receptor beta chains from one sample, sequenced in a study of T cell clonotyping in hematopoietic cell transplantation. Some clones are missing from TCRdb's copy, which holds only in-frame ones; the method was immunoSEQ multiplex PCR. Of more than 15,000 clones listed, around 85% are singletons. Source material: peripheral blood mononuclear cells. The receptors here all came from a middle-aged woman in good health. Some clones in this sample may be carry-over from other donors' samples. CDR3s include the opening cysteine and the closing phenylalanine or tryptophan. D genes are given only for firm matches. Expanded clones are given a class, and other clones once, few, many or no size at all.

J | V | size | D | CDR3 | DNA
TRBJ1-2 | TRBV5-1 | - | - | CASSLDWADYGYTF | TGCGCCAGCAGCTTGGACTGGGCGGATTATGGCTACACCTTC
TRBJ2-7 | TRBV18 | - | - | CASSSSGTLGEQYF | TGTGCCAGCTCATCCTCCGGGACCTTGGGCGAGCAGTACTTC
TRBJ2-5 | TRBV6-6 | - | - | CASWRTQRETQYF | TGTGCCAGCTGGCGAACCCAGCGAGAGACCCAGTACTTC
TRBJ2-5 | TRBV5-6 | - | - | CASSLYSPEQETQYF | TGTGCCAGCAGCTTGTATTCTCCAGAACAAGAGACCCAGTACTTC
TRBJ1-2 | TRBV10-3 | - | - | CAISEGPGDGYTF | TGTGCCATCAGTGAAGGGCCGGGAGATGGCTACACCTTC
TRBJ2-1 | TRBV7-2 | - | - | CASSSRYNEQFF | TGTGCCAGCAGCTCGCGGTACAATGAGCAGTTCTTC
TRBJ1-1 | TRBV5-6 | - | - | CASSSRWYTEAFF | TGTGCCAGCAGCTCCAGGTGGTACACTGAAGCTTTCTTT
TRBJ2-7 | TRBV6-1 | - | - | CASSEVGGAVNEQYF | TGTGCCAGCAGTGAGGTGGGGGGGGCCGTCAACGAGCAGTACTTC
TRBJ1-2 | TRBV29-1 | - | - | CSVGTGRDYGYTF | TGCAGCGTTGGGACGGGACGGGACTATGGCTACACCTTC
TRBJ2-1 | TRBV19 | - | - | CASSIMGGRDNEQFF | TGTGCCAGTAGTATCATGGGGGGCAGGGACAATGAGCAGTTCTTC
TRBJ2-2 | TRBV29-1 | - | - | CSVVPGNTGELFF | TGCAGCGTTGTTCCGGGGAACACCGGGGAGCTGTTTTTT
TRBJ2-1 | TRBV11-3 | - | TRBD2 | CASRTGDYPSNEQFF | TGTGCCAGCAGAACGGGGGACTACCCTTCTAATGAGCAGTTCTTC
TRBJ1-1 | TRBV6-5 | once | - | CASSLTVNTEAFF | TGTGCCAGCAGTCTAACTGTGAACACTGAAGCTTTCTTT
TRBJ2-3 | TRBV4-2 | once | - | CASTRDLGGDTQYF | TGTGCCAGCACCCGGGACTTGGGTGGAGATACGCAGTATTTT
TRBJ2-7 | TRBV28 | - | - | CASSFHPYSSTSEQYF | TGTGCCAGCAGTTTCCATCCTTACAGTTCAACCTCCGAGCAGTACTTC
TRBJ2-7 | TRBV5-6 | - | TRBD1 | CASSRDRASEQYF | TGTGCCAGCAGCCGGGACAGGGCTTCCGAGCAGTACTTC
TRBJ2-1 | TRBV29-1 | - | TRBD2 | CSVGTGTSGSSNEQFF | TGCAGCGTGGGGACCGGGACTAGCGGGAGTTCCAATGAGCAGTTCTTC
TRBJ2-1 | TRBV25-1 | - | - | CASSHYNEQFF | TGTGCCAGCAGTCATTACAATGAGCAGTTCTTC
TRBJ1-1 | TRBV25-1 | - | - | CASSEGEFATRANTEAFF | TGTGCCAGCAGTGAGGGAGAATTTGCGACTCGAGCGAACACTGAAGCTTTCTTT
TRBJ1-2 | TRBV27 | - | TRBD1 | CASKPRTGSYGYTF | TGTGCCAGCAAGCCCCGGACAGGGAGCTATGGCTACACCTTC
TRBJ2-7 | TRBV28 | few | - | CASSFGRYEQYF | TGTGCCAGCAGTTTTGGTCGGTACGAGCAGTACTTC
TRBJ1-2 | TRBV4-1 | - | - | CASSQGVINYGYTF | TGCGCCAGCAGCCAAGGGGTAATTAACTATGGCTACACCTTC
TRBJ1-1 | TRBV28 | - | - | CASRITGLATEAFF | TGTGCCAGCAGAATTACAGGGTTGGCCACTGAAGCTTTCTTT
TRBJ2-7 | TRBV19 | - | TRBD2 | CASSMTSGNSYEQYF | TGTGCCAGTAGTATGACTAGCGGGAACTCCTACGAGCAGTACTTC
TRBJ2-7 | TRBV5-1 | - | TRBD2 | CASSRGLAGGDYEQYF | TGCGCCAGCAGCCGGGGACTAGCGGGAGGTGACTACGAGCAGTACTTC
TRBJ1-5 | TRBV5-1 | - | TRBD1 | CASSLRPGTGEIGNQPQHF | TGCGCCAGCAGCTTACGTCCCGGGACAGGGGAAATTGGCAATCAGCCCCAGCATTTT
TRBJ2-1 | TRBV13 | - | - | CATRLGGNEQFF | TGTGCCACCAGGTTAGGGGGCAATGAGCAGTTCTTC
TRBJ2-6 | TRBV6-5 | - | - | CASSYSGSGANVLTF | TGTGCCAGCAGTTACTCAGGCTCTGGGGCCAACGTCCTGACTTTC
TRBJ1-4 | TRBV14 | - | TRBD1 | CASSQGTGGTNEKLFF | TGTGCCAGCAGCCAAGGGACAGGGGGGACTAATGAAAAACTGTTTTTT
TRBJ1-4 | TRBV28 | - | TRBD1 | CASRQQGANEKLFF | TGTGCCAGCAGGCAACAGGGGGCTAATGAAAAACTGTTTTTT
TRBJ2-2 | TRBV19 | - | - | CASSGDSGELFF | TGTGCCAGTAGCGGGGATTCCGGGGAGCTGTTTTTT
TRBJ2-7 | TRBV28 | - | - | CATDSNEQYF | TGTGCCACCGACAGCAACGAGCAGTACTTC
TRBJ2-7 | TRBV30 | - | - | CAWSVGRPYEQYF | TGTGCCTGGAGTGTAGGCAGGCCCTACGAGCAGTACTTC
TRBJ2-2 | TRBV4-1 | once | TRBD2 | CASSQGPLAGMSFGELFF | TGCGCCAGCAGCCAAGGGCCACTAGCGGGAATGTCCTTCGGGGAGCTGTTTTTT
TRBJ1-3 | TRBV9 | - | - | CASSEDLHNTIYF | TGTGCCAGCAGCGAGGATCTCCATAACACCATATATTTT
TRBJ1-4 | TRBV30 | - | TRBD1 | CAWSVTFLDRVTEKLFF | TGTGCCTGGAGTGTAACGTTTTTGGACAGGGTTACTGAAAAACTGTTTTTT
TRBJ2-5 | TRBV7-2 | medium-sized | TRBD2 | CASSSERGGQETQYF | TGTGCCAGCAGCTCCGAGCGGGGGGGTCAAGAGACCCAGTACTTC
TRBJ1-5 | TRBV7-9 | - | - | CASSLGDQPQHF | TGTGCCAGCAGCTTGGGGGATCAGCCCCAGCATTTT
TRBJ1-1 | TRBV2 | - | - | CASSVGQTNTEAFF | TGTGCCAGCAGTGTTGGGCAAACCAACACTGAAGCTTTCTTT
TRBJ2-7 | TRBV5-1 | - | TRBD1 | CASSIGGQDLFEQYF | TGCGCCAGCAGTATCGGGGGACAGGATTTATTTGAGCAGTACTTC
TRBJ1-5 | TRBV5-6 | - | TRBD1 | CASSDRTGQPQHF | TGTGCCAGCAGTGACCGGACAGGCCAGCCCCAGCATTTT
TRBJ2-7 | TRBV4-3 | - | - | CASSQTGASYEQYF | TGCGCCAGCAGCCAAACGGGGGCCTCCTACGAGCAGTACTTC